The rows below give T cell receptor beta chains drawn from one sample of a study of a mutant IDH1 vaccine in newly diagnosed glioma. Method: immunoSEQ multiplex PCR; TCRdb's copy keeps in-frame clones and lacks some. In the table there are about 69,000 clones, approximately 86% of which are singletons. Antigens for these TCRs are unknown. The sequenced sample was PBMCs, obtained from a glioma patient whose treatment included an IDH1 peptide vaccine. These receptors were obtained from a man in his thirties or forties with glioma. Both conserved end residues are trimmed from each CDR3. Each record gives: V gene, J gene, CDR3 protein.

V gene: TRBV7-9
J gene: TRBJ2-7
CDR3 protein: ASRWGNEQY

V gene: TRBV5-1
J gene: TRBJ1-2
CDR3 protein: ASARPDRADGYT

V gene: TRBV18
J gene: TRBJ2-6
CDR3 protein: ASSPYLGSSGANVLT

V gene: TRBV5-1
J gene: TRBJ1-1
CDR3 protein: ASSLVQLNTEAF

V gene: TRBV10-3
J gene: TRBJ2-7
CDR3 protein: ATGKGSQTSYEQY

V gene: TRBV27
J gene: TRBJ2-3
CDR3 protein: ASSSITDTQY

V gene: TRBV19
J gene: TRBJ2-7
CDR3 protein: ASSIVYATTKYEQY

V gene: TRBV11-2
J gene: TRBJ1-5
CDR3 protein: ASSFTGNQPQH

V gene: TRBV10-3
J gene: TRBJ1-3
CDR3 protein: AISEGQGSGNTIY

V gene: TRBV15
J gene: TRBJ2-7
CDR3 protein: ATSRGTSGGASSRNEQY

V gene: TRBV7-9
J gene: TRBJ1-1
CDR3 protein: ASSFEENTEAF

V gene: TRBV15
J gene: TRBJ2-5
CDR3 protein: ATSRMGAGGTQY

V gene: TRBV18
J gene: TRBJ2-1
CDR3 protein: ASSRSSYNEQF

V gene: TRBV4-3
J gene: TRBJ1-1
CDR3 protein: ASSRWGNTEAF

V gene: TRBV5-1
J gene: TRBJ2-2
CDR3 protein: ASSPFLAGGTGELF

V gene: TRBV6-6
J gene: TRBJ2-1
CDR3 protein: ASKHATPYNEQF

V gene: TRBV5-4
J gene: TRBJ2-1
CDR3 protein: ASSLRDRGYNEQF

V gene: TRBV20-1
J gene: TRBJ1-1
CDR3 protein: SAINTEAF

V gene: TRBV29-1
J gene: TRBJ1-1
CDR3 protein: SVERDPKGTEAF

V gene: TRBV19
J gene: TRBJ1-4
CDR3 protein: ASSPRTATNEKLF

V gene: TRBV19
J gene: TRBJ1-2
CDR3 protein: ASSPGTGFYGYT

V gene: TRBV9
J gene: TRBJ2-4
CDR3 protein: ASHKDDRVPKNIQY

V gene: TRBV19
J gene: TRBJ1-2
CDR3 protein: ASSPAVGSYGYT

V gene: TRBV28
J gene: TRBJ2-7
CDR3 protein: ASSSTYEQY

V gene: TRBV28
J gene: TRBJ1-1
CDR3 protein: ASSPGGLSEAF

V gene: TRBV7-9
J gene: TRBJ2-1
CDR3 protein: ASSWDRPAEQF

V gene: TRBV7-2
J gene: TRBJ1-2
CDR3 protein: ASSLMAGNYGYT

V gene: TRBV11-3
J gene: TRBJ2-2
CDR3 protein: ASSPGTGETTGELF

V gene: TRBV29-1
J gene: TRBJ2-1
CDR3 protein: SVEGTSQSSYNEQF

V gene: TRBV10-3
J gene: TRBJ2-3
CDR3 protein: AINSGADTQY

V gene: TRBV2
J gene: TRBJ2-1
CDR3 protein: ATISSRLAGFNSYNEQF

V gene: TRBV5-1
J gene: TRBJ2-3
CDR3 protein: ASSPGGTSGFTDTQY

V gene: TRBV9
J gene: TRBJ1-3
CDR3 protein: ASSGGFGNTIY